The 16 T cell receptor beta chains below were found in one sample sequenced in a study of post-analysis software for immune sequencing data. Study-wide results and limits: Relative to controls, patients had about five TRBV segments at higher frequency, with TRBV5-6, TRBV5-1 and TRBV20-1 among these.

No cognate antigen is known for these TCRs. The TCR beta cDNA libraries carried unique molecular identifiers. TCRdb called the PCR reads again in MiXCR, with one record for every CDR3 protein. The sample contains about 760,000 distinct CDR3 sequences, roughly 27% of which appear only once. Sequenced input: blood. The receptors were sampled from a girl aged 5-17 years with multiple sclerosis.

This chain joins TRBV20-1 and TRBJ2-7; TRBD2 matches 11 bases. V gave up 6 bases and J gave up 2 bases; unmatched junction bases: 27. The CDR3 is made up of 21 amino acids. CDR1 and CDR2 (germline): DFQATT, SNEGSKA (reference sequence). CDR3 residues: CSALLQGLPGLAGGVTYEQYF. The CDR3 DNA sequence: TGCAGTGCGCTCCTCCAGGGGCTGCCGGGCCTAGCGGGAGGAGTAACCTACGAGCAGTACTTC.

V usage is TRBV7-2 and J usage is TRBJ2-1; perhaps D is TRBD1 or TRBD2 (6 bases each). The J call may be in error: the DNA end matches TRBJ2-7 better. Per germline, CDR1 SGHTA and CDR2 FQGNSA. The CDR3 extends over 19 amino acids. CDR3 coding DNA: TGTGCCAGCAGCTTATCAGCCCGGGGGCTAGCAGCCTCCTACAATGAGCAGTACTTC. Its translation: CASSLSARGLAASYNEQYF.

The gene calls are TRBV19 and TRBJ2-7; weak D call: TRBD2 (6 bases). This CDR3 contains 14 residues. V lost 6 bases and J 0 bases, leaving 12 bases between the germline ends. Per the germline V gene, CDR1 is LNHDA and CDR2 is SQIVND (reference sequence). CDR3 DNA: TGTGCCAGTAGCCCCTCAGCGGGCTCCTACGAGCAGTACTTC. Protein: CASSPSAGSYEQYF. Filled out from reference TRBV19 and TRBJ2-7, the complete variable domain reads DGGITQSPKYLFRKEGQNVTLSCEQNLNHDAMYWYRQDPGQGLRLIYYSQIVNDFQKGDIAEGYSVSREKKESFPLTVTSAQKNPTAFYLCASSPSAGSYEQYFGPGTRLTVT.

The CDR3: CSARRLLYGYTF. Here the CDR3 DNA reads TGCAGTGCTAGACGTCTTTTGTATGGCTACACCTTC. The chain links TRBV20-1 to TRBJ1-2; D remains unclear. V was cut by 2 bases and J by 5 bases, with 9 bases left in between. CDR1 DFQATT and CDR2 SNEGSKA come from the germline V gene (reference sequence). The CDR3 covers 12 residues.

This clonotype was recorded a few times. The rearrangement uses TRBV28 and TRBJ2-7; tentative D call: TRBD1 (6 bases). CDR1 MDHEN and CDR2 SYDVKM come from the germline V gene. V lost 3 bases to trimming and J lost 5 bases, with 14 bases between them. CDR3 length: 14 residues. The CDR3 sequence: CASSFPGQTHEQYF. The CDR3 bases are TGTGCCAGCAGTTTCCCGGGACAAACACACGAGCAGTACTTC.

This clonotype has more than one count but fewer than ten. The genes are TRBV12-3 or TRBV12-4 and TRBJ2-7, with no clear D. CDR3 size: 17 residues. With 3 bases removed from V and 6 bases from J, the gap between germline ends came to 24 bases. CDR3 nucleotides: TGTGCCAGCAGTTTCAAAGGGTTCACCGGAATCTATGGCGAGCAGTACTTC. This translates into CASSFKGFTGIYGEQYF.

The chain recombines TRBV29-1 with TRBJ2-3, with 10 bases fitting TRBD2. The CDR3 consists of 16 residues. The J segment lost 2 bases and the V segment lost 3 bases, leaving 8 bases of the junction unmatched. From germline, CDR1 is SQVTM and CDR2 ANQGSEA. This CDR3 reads CSVDLVLAGDTDTQYF. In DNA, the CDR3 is TGCAGCGTTGATTTGGTCCTAGCGGGGGACACAGATACGCAGTATTTT.

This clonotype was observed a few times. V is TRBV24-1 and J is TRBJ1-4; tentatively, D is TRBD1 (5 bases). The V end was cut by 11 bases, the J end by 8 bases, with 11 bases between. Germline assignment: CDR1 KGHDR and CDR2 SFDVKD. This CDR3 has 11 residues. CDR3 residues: CAIFQGEKLFF. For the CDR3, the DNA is TGTGCCATTTTTCAGGGAGAAAAACTGTTTTTT.

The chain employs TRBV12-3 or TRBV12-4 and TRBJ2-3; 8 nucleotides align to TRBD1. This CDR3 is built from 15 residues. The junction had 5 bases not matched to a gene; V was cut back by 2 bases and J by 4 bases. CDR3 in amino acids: CASSLRRQGPDTQYF. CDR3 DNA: TGTGCCAGCAGTTTAAGGCGACAGGGGCCAGATACGCAGTATTTT.

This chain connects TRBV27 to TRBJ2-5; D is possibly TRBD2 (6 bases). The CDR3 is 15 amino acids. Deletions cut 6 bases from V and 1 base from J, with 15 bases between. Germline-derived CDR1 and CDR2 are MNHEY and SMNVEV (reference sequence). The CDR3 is CASSPRRDFQETQYF. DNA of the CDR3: TGTGCCAGCAGCCCTCGCAGGGACTTCCAAGAGACCCAGTACTTC.

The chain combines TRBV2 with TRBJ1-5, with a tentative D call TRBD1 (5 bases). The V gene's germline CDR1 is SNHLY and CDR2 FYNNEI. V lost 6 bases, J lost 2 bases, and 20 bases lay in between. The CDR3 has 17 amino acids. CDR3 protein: CASRDQTRDGGNQPQHF. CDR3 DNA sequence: TGTGCCAGCAGAGACCAAACCCGGGACGGCGGCAATCAGCCCCAGCATTTT.

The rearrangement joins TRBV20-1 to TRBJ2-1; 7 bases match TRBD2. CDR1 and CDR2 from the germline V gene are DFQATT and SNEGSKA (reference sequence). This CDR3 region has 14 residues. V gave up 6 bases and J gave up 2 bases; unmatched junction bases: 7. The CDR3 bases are TGCAGTGCCCCCCGCGGGAGCGCCTACAATGAGCAGTTCTTC. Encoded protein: CSAPRGSAYNEQFF.

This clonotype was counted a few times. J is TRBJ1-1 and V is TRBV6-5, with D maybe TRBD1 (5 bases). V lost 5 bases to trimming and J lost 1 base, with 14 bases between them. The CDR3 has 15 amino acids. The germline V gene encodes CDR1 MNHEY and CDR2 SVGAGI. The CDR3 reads CASSPPGRRNTEAFF. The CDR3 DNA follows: TGTGCCAGCAGTCCGCCGGGACGGAGGAACACTGAAGCTTTCTTT.

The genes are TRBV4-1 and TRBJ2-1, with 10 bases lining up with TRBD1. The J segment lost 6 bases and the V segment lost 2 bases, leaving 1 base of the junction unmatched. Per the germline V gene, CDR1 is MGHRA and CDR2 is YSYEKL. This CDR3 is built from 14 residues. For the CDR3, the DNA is TGCGCCAGCAGCCAAAGGACAGGGGGCAATGAGCAGTTCTTC. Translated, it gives CASSQRTGGNEQFF.

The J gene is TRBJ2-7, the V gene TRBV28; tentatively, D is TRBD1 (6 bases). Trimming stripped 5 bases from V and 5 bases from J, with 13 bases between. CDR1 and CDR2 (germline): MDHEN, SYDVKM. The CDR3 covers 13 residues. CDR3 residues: CASSARGTNEQYF. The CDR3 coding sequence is TGTGCCAGCAGTGCCAGGGGTACGAACGAGCAGTACTTC.

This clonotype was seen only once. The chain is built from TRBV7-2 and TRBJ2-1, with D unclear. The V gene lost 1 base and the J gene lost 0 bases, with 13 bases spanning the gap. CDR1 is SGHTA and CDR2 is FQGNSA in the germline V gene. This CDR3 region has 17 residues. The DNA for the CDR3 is TGTGCCAGCAGCTTAGTTCAGCTGACGAGCTCCTACAATGAGCAGTTCTTC. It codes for CASSLVQLTSSYNEQFF.